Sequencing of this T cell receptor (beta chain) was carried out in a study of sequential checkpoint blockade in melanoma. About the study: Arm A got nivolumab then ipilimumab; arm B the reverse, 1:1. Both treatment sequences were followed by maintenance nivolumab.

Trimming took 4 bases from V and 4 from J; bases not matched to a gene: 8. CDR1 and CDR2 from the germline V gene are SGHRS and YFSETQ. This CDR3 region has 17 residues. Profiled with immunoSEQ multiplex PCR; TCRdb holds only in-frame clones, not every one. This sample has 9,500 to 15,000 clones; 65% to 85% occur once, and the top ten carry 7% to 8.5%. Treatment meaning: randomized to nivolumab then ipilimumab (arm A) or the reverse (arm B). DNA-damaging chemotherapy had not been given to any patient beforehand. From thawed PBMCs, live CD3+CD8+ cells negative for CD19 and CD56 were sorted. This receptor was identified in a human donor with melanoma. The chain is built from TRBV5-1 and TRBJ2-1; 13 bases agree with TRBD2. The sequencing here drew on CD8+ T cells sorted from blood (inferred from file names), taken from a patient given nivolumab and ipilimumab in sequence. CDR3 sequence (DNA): TGCGCCAGCAGCGACGGGACTAGCGGGAATGGATACAATGAGCAGTTCTTC. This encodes CASSDGTSGNGYNEQFF.